Described below is a single TCR beta chain sequence and its context. This specimen comes from a study of blood T cell repertoires in COVID-19. Study context: Italy, Spain and the United States were the sources of the convalescent and acute COVID-19 samples. T cells, B-cell-depleted T cells, or PBMCs supplied cDNA or gDNA.

Deletions cut 2 bases from V and 1 base from J, with 6 bases between. The germline CDR1 and CDR2 sequences are SGDLS and YYNGEE. This CDR3 has 14 residues. Seattle patients were enrolled during active infection and followed longitudinally. As originally analysed: Researchers report that nucleated cell counts were estimated from reference gene primer amplification. Produced via immunoSEQ multiplex PCR; TCRdb's table is partial and in-frame only. Clone size and V and J calls were adopted from that table, with D and trimming inferred from the DNA. In the table there are about 98,000 clones, around 87% of which are singletons.

The sequence derives from a woman in her forties or fifties with COVID-19, enrolled during active disease. The sequenced material came from peripheral blood. The chain couples TRBV9 to TRBJ1-4; TRBD1 might be the D (5 bases). In nucleotides, the CDR3 is TGTGCCAGCAGCGTCGGGGGAACTAATGAAAAACTGTTTTTT. It yields the protein CASSVGGTNEKLFF.